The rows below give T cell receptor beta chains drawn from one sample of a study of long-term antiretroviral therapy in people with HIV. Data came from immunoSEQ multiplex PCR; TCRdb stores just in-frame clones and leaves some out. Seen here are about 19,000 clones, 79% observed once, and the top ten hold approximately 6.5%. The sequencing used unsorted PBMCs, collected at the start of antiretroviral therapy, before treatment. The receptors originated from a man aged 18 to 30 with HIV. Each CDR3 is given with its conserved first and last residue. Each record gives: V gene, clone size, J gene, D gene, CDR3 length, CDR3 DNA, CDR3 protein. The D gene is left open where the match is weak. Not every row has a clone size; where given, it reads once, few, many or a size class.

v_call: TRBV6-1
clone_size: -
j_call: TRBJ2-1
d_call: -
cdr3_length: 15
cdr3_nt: TGTGCCAGCAGTGGGGACTCTGGGTCCTACAATGAGCAGTTCTTC
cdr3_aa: CASSGDSGSYNEQFF

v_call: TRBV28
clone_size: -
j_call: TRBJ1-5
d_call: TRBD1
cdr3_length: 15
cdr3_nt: TGTGCCAGCAGCCGAATCGGGACAGTCAATCAGCCCCAGCATTTT
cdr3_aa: CASSRIGTVNQPQHF

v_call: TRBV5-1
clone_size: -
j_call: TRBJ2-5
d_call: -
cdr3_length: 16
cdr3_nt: TGCGCCAGCAGCTTTGGTAGCGGTGGCCCCGCGGAGACCCAGTACTTC
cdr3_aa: CASSFGSGGPAETQYF

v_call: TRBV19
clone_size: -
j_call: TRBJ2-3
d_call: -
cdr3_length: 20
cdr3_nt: TGTGCCAGTAGTATAGATCTATACCGGGACTCGCCGATAAGCACAGATACGCAGTATTTT
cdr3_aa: CASSIDLYRDSPISTDTQYF

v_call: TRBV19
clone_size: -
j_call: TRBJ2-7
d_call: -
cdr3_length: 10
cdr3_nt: TGTGCCAGTAGTTCGTACGAGCAGTACTTC
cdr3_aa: CASSSYEQYF

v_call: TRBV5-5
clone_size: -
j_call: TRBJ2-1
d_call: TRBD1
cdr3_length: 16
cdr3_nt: TGTGCCAGCAGCTTGGGAGCGACAGGGACATACAATGAGCAGTTCTTC
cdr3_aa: CASSLGATGTYNEQFF

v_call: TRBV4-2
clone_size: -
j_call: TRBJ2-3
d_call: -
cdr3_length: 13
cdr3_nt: TGTGCCAGCGGGTCGGAGAGTCCAGATACGCAGTATTTT
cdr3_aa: CASGSESPDTQYF

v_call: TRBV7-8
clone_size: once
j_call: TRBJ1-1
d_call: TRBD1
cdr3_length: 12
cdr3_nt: TGTGCCAGCAGCACAGGGGGCTTAGGAGCTTTCTTT
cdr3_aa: CASSTGGLGAFF

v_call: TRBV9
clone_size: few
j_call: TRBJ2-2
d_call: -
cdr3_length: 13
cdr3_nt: TGTGCCAGCAGCGTAGCGAGTACCGGGGAGCTGTTTTTT
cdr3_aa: CASSVASTGELFF

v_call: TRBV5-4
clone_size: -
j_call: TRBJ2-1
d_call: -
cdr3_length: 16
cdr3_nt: TGTGCCAGCAGCACGTGGAGGGGGCGGGCCTGGTACGAGCAGTTCTTC
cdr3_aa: CASSTWRGRAWYEQFF

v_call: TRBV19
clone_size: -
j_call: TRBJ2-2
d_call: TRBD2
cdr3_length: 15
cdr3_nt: TGTGCCAGTAGTATGGGACTAGCATTAACCGGGGAGCTGTTTTTT
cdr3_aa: CASSMGLALTGELFF

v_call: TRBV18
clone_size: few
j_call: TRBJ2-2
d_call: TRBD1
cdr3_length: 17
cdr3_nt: TGTGCCAGCTCACCACGTTGGACAGGGGTAAACACCGGGGAGCTGTTTTTT
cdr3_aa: CASSPRWTGVNTGELFF

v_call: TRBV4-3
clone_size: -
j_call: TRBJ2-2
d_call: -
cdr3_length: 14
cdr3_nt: TGCGCCAGCAGCCCCGGAGCGAACACCGGGGAGCTGTTTTTT
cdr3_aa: CASSPGANTGELFF

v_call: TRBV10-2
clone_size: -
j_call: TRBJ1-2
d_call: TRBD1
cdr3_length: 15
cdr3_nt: TGCGCCAGCAGTGAGCAAAAGGGGACAGGGAATGGCTACACCTTC
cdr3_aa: CASSEQKGTGNGYTF

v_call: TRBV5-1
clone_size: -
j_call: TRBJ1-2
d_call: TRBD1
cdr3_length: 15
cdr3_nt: TGCGCCAGCAGCCCGATACAGGGGACCCCATATGGCTACACCTTC
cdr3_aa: CASSPIQGTPYGYTF

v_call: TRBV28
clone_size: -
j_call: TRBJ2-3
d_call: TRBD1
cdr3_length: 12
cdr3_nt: TGTGCCAGCAGACCCACAGGGGGTGTTAAACTATTT
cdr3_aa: CASRPTGGVKLF

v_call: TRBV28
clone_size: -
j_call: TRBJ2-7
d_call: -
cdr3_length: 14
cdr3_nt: TGTGCCAGCAGTGAAGCCGGGACACAAAACGAGCAGTACTTC
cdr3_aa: CASSEAGTQNEQYF

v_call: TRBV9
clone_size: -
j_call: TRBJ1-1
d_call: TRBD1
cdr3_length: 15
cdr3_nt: TGTGCCAGCAGCTTCCGGGACAGGGGTACGACTGAAGCTTTCTTT
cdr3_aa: CASSFRDRGTTEAFF

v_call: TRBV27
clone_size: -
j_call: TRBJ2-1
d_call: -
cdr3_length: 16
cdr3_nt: TGTGCCAGCAGTTCGTACTTTCGGAGCTCCTACAATGAGCAGTTCTTC
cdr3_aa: CASSSYFRSSYNEQFF

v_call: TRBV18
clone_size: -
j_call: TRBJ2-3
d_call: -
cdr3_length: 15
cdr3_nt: TGTGCCAGCCCCCCTAGGGCCGGGGATCTAGATACGCAGTATTTT
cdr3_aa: CASPPRAGDLDTQYF

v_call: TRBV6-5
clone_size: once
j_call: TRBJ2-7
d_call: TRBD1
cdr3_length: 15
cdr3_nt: TGTGCCAGCAGTTACTATGGGACAGGGGTCAGCGAGCAGTACTTC
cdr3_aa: CASSYYGTGVSEQYF

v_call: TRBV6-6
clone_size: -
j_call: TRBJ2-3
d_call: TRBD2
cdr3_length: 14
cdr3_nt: TGTGCCTCAAAACTAGCGGGAGGAACAGATACGCAGTATTTT
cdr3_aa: CASKLAGGTDTQYF

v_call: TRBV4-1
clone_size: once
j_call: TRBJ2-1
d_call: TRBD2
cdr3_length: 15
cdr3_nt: TGCGCCAGCACCCGACTAGCGGGCGGCTACAATGAGCAGTTCTTC
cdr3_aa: CASTRLAGGYNEQFF

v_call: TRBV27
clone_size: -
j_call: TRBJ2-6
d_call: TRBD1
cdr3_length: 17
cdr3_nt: TGTGCCAGCAGTCCCCTGGACAGGGTGTCTGGGGCCAACGTCCTGACTTTC
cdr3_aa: CASSPLDRVSGANVLTF

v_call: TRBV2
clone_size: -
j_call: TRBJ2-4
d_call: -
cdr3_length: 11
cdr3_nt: TGTGCCAGCAGTGATGGGAACATTCAGTACTTC
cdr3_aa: CASSDGNIQYF

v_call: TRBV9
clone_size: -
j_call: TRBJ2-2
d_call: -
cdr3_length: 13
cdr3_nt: TGTGCCAGCAGCGTGGCTAGCACCGGGGAGCTGTTTTTT
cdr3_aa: CASSVASTGELFF

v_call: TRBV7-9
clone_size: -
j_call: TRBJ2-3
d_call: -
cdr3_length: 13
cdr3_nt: TGTGCCAGCAGCTTTCATGGGGCAGATACGCAGTATTTT
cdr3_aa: CASSFHGADTQYF

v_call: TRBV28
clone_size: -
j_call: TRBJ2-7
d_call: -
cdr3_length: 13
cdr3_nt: TGTGCCAGCAGTTTAACACCCACCTACGAGCAGTACTTC
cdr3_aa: CASSLTPTYEQYF

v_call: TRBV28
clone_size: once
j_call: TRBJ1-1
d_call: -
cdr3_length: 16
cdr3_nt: TGTGCCAGCAGTTTATTTGGGGACTCCATGAACACTGAAGCTTTCTTT
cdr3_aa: CASSLFGDSMNTEAFF

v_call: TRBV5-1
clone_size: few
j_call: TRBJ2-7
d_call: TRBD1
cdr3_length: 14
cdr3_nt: TGCGCCAGCAGCTTTGCACAGGGGGCCTACGAGCAGTACTTC
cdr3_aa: CASSFAQGAYEQYF

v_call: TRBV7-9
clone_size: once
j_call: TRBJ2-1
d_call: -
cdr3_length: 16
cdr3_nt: TGTGCCAGCAGCCCCGCAGAGGGGTACTCCTACAATGAGCAGTTCTTC
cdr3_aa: CASSPAEGYSYNEQFF

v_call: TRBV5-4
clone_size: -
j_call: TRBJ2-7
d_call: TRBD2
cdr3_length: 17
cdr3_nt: TGTGCCAGCAGCTTAGGACTAGCGGGATCCCTGGGAGCCGAGCAGTACTTC
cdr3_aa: CASSLGLAGSLGAEQYF

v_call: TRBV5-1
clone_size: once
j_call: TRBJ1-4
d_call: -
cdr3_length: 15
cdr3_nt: TGCGCCAGCAGCTCGGCTCAAGGGCGAAATGAAAAACTGTTTTTT
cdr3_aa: CASSSAQGRNEKLFF

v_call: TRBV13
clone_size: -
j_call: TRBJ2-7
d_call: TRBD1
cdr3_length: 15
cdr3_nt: TGTGCCAGCAGCTTATCCGCGGACAGGAGTTACGAGCAGTACTTC
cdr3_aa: CASSLSADRSYEQYF

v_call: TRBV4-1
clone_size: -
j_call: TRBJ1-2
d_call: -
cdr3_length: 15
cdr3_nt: TGCGCCAGCAGCCAAGAAATCGTGAGGGAGGTTGGCTACACCTTC
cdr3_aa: CASSQEIVREVGYTF

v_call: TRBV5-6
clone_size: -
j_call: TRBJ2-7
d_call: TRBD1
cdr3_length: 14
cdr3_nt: TGTGCCAGCAGCTTGGTCCAGGGGGCTTACGAGCAGTACTTC
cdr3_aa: CASSLVQGAYEQYF

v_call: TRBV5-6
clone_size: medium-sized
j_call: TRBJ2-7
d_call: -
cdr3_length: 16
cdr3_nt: TGTGCCAGCAGCGAAGGTAGCTTTTCTTTTTCTTACGAGCAGTACTTC
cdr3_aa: CASSEGSFSFSYEQYF

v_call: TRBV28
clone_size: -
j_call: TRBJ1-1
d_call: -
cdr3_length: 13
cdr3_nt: TGTGCCATTACAGGGAATGTGAACACTGAAGCTTTCTTT
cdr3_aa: CAITGNVNTEAFF

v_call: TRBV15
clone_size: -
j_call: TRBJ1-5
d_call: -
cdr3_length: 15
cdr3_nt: TGTGCCACCAGCAGAGCCGCGACGGACGATCAGCCCCAGCATTTT
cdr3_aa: CATSRAATDDQPQHF

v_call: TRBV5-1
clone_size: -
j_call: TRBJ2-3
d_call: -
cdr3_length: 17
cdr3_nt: TGCGCCAGCAGCTTGGCCGTAGGGACACCGAGCACAGATACGCAGTATTTT
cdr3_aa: CASSLAVGTPSTDTQYF

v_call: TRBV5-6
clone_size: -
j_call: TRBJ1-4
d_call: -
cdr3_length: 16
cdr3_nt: TGTGCCAGCAGCTTGACGTGGGGTGCAACTAATGAAAAACTGTTTTTT
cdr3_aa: CASSLTWGATNEKLFF

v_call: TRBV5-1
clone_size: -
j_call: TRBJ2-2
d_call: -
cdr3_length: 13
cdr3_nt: TGCGCCAGCAGCTTGGATAACACCGGGGAGCTGTTTTTT
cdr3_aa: CASSLDNTGELFF

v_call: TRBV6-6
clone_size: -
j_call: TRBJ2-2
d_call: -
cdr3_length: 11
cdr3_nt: TGTGCCAGCACCTCAGCCGGGGAGCTGTTTTTT
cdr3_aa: CASTSAGELFF

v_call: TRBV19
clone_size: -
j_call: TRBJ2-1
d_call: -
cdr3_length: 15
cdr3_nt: TGTGCCAGTACTATGGAGGGGCAGAGTTACAATGAGCAGTTCTTC
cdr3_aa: CASTMEGQSYNEQFF

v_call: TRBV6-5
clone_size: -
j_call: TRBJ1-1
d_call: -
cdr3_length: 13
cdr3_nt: TGTGCCAGCAGTCGAGGGGGAGCCCTCGAAGCTTTCTTT
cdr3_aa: CASSRGGALEAFF

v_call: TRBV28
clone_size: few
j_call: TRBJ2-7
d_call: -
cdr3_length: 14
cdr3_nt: TGTGCCAGCAGGACTAGCGGGACAGGGGGCGAGCAGTACTTC
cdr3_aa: CASRTSGTGGEQYF

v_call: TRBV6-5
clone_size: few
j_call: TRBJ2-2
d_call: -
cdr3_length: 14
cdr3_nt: TGTGCCAGCCCGACTACGACTAGCACCGGGGAGCTGTTTTTT
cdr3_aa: CASPTTTSTGELFF

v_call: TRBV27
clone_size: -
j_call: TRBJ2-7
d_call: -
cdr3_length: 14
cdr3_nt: TGTGCCAGCAGTTTATTATCTACAGCAGGCGAGCAGTACTTC
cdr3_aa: CASSLLSTAGEQYF

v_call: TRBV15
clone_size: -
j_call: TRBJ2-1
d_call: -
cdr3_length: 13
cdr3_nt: TGTGCCACCAGCAGAGAGACGGCCAATGAGCAGTTCTTC
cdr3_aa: CATSRETANEQFF

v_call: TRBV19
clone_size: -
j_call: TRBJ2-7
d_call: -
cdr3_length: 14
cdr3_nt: TGTGCCAGTAGCGGCGTAGGAGGGCCCTACGAGCAGTACTTC
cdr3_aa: CASSGVGGPYEQYF

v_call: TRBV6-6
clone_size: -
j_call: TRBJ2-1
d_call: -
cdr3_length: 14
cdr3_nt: TGTGCCACAAGCTCTTTAAACTCCTACAATGAGCAGTTCTTC
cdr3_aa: CATSSLNSYNEQFF

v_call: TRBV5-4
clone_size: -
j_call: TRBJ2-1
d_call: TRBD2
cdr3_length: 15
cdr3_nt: TGTGCCAGCAGCTTGACTAGCGGGGGAAGGGGTGAGCAGTTCTTC
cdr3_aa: CASSLTSGGRGEQFF

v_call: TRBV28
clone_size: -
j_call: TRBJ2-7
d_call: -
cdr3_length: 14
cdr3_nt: TGTGCCAGCAGTTTAGGTTCGAGCTCCTACGAGCAGTACTTC
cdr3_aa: CASSLGSSSYEQYF

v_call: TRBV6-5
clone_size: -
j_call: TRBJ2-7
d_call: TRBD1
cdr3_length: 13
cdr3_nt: TGTGCCAGCAGGCTCCGGGACAGCTACGAGCAGTACTTC
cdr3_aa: CASRLRDSYEQYF

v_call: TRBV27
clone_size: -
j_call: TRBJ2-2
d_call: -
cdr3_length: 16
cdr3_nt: TGTGCCAGCAGTCCCAGTGGTGGCCTTAACACCGGGGAGCTGTTTTTT
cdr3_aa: CASSPSGGLNTGELFF

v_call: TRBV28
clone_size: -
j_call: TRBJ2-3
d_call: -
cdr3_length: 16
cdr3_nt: TGTGCCAGCAGTTTACTGCGGAGTCCTTTTACAGATACGCAGTATTTT
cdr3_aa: CASSLLRSPFTDTQYF

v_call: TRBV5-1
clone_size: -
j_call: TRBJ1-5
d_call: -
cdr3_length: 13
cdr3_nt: TGCGCCAGCAGTTTACGGGGCGATCAGCCCCAGCATTTT
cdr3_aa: CASSLRGDQPQHF

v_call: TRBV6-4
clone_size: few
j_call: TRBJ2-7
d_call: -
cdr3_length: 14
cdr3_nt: TGTGCCAGCAGAGCTCCACTCACCGGGGGTGAGCAGTACTTC
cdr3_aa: CASRAPLTGGEQYF

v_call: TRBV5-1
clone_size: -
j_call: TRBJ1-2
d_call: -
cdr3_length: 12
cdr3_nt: TGCGCCAGCAGCTTGGAGGGCTATGGCTACACCTTC
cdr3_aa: CASSLEGYGYTF